A selection of T cell receptor beta chains follows, all from one sample in a study of OX40 agonist ivuxolimab in advanced cancers. Repertoires were generated with immunoSEQ multiplex PCR, while TCRdb's copy carries only in-frame clones and drops some. The sample lists 40,000 to 50,000 clones; about four fifths were seen once. This specimen was CD4+ or CD8+ T cells sorted from blood, taken in a trial of the OX40 agonist ivuxolimab. The receptor source for this set is an adult with an advanced solid tumor such as melanoma, head and neck, liver or kidney cancer. The CDR3 runs from the conserved cysteine through the conserved F or W. The order of the fields is V gene, J gene, D gene, CDR3 protein. D genes are given only for firm matches.

>TRBV11-3|TRBJ2-1|.
CARYRLQEFF
>TRBV19|TRBJ2-3|TRBD2
CASRAAGGPDTQYF
>TRBV30|TRBJ2-7|TRBD1
CAWEGDRVYEQYF
>TRBV29-1|TRBJ2-1|TRBD1
CSVVGDRDENEQFF
>TRBV5-1|TRBJ1-5|TRBD1
CASSPGQGGGNQPQHF
>TRBV9|TRBJ2-1|.
CASSPQTVNEQFF
>TRBV7-2|TRBJ1-1|.
CASREQGSTEAFF
>TRBV6-5|TRBJ2-3|.
CASTILVFFTDTQYF
>TRBV6-5|TRBJ2-1|TRBD2
CASTRTSGRAPEQFF
>TRBV10-3|TRBJ2-1|.
CAISRSDNEQFF
>TRBV18|TRBJ2-3|TRBD1
CASSPGQGPDTQYF
>TRBV2|TRBJ2-1|.
CASSALTNYNEQFF
>TRBV7-3|TRBJ2-4|.
CASSLTGKAKNIQYF
>TRBV19|TRBJ1-3|TRBD1
CASRQGASGNTIYF
>TRBV18|TRBJ2-3|TRBD2
CASSPGLAGADTQYF
>TRBV10-1|TRBJ2-4|.
CASSEIQGSSVLYF
>TRBV7-2|TRBJ1-2|.
CASSPTTEIHGYTF
>TRBV7-2|TRBJ2-1|.
CASSPGVHEQFF
>TRBV28|TRBJ1-5|.
CASSLTFSNQPQHF
>TRBV2|TRBJ2-2|.
CASSEEKLGELFF
>TRBV18|TRBJ1-5|.
CASSSSVGSGAGGSNQPQHF
>TRBV5-1|TRBJ2-5|.
CASSLAGVEETQYF
>TRBV30|TRBJ1-2|.
CAWSLTGTGYGYTF
>TRBV13|TRBJ2-3|.
CASSPAGGTSTDTQYF
>TRBV7-2|TRBJ1-1|.
CASTGRVNTEAFF
>TRBV7-9|TRBJ1-2|TRBD1
CASSLAQGNYGGYTF
>TRBV7-2|TRBJ2-7|TRBD1
CASSLVTGGRYEQYF